The 25 T cell receptor beta chains presented below share a single source sample, sequenced in a study of T cell responses to AZD1222 COVID-19 vaccine. Assay used: immunoSEQ multiplex PCR; TCRdb lists only in-frame clones, some missing. Of about 120,000 clones in the sample, 80% to 90% were seen once. The starting material was peripheral blood, obtained on day 0 of AZD1222 vaccination. The receptors here all came from an adult in good health.

The V and J genes are TRBV6-5 and TRBJ2-7, with D unresolved. Germline V gives CDR1 MNHEY, CDR2 SVGAGI. This CDR3 is built from 14 residues. V was cut by 5 bases and J by 5 bases, with 16 bases left in between. Written as DNA, the CDR3 is TGTGCCAGCAGTCGCACTCGTAGGTTTGACGAGCAGTACTTC. It yields the protein CASSRTRRFDEQYF.

In its sample, this clone was seen a few times. The chain employs TRBV30 and TRBJ1-6; a weak D match, TRBD1 (6 bases). Germline CDR1 reads GTSNPN; CDR2 reads SVGIG (reference sequence). V dropped 2 bases and J dropped 7 bases, with 9 bases sitting between them. The CDR3 is 13 residues long. This chain's CDR3 is CAWSSGENSPLHF. In DNA form, the CDR3 reads TGTGCCTGGAGTTCAGGGGAAAATTCACCCCTCCACTTT.

The rearrangement joins TRBV19 to TRBJ1-1; 8 nucleotides agree with TRBD1. The CDR3 runs 14 residues. The V segment lost 6 bases and the J segment 5 bases; nucleotides outside the gene matches: 8. Germline V CDR1 and CDR2: LNHDA, SQIVND (reference sequence). The CDR3 is CASRTTGGGTEAFF. The CDR3, as DNA: TGTGCCAGTAGAACCACAGGGGGGGGGACTGAAGCTTTCTTT.

The gene calls are TRBV6-2 or TRBV6-3 and TRBJ2-3, with D maybe TRBD2 (6 bases). Trimming removed 0 bases at V and 3 bases at J, with 16 bases between. This CDR3 is built from 17 residues. Germline V gene lookup returns CDR1 MNHEY and CDR2 SVGEGT. CDR3: CASSYSGSGPLTDTQYF. In DNA form, the CDR3 reads TGTGCCAGCAGTTACTCTGGCAGCGGGCCGTTAACAGATACGCAGTATTTT.

CDR3 sequence: CASTQLGAQTYNSPLHF. For the CDR3, the DNA is TGTGCCAGCACTCAACTTGGGGCGCAGACCTATAATTCACCCCTCCACTTT. The chain recombines TRBV27 with TRBJ1-6; tentative D call: TRBD1 (5 bases). Germline-derived CDR1 and CDR2 are MNHEY and SMNVEV (reference sequence). This CDR3 contains 17 residues. Trimming took 7 bases from V and 2 from J, leaving 18 bases between them.

The rearrangement links TRBV5-4 to TRBJ2-7; the D gene could be TRBD1 or TRBD2 (5 bases each). The germline CDR1 and CDR2 sequences are SGHNT and YYREEE (reference sequence). V was pared by 4 bases and J by 3 bases, with 17 bases between. The CDR3 has 15 amino acids. The CDR3 spells CASSPGAGALYEQYF. DNA for the CDR3: TGTGCCAGCAGCCCCGGGGCTGGGGCCCTCTACGAGCAGTACTTC.

The rearrangement links TRBV12-3 or TRBV12-4 to TRBJ1-6; D gene unclear. CDR3 size: 12 residues. V lost 3 bases to trimming and J lost 14 bases, with 11 bases between them. As DNA, the CDR3 is TGTGCCAGCAGTTTTGGTCATACGGCCCTCCACTTT. It codes for CASSFGHTALHF.

V gene TRBV19 combines with J gene TRBJ2-7; a weak D match, TRBD1 (6 bases). The CDR3 is made up of 13 amino acids. Germline CDR1 reads LNHDA; CDR2 reads SQIVND (reference sequence). Trimming pared 4 bases from V and 3 bases from J, leaving 10 bases between. CDR3 region: CASSRDTVYEQYF. The CDR3 nucleotides are TGTGCCAGTAGTAGGGACACGGTCTACGAGCAGTACTTC.

The chain combines TRBV11-3 with TRBJ1-5, with 7 nucleotides matching TRBD1. There are 16 residues in the CDR3. CDR1 and CDR2 from the germline V gene are SGHNT and YENEEA. V dropped 1 base and J dropped 3; count of bases not matched to a gene: 6. The CDR3 sequence: CASSLGRTGYNQPQHF. The CDR3 coding sequence is TGTGCCAGCAGCTTAGGGCGGACAGGATACAATCAGCCCCAGCATTTT.

The gene calls are TRBV3-1 (or the pseudogene TRBV3-2) and TRBJ1-2; D gene uncertain. This CDR3 comprises 14 residues. The germline V gene has CDR1 LGHDT and CDR2 YNNKEL (reference sequence). Here the CDR3 reads CATSWAENNYGYTF. The CDR3 region has the DNA TGTGCAACTTCCTGGGCAGAAAATAACTATGGCTACACCTTC.

The chain uses TRBV5-1 and TRBJ1-2; 7 bases align to TRBD1. Per the germline V gene, CDR1 is SGHRS and CDR2 is YFSETQ. V lost 4 bases to trimming and J lost 0 bases; unmatched junction nucleotides: 6. This CDR3 is built from 15 residues. CDR3 sequence: CASSPGQDSNYGYTF. The CDR3 region has the DNA TGCGCCAGCAGCCCCGGACAGGATTCTAACTATGGCTACACCTTC.

J is TRBJ1-3 and V is TRBV2; D possibly corresponds to TRBD1 (5 bases). The germline V gene encodes CDR1 SNHLY and CDR2 FYNNEI. CDR3 length: 14 amino acids. V was cut by 3 bases and J by 0 bases, with 6 bases left in between. CDR3 region: CASSDRVSGNTIYF. CDR3 bases: TGTGCCAGCAGTGACAGGGTCTCTGGAAACACCATATATTTT.

A few counts support this clone. V is TRBV28 and J is TRBJ1-2; D not resolved. Trimming took off 6 bases at V and 0 bases at J, with 11 bases between the two ends. The CDR3 is made up of 14 amino acids. Germline-derived CDR1 and CDR2 are MDHEN and SYDVKM. CDR3 bases: TGTGCCAGCAGCCTCGGGTCTACTAACTATGGCTACACCTTC. Protein sequence: CASSLGSTNYGYTF.

DNA for the CDR3: TGTGCCAGTAGTACACGAGCGGCCTCGGCCCAGTACTTC. Translation gives CASSTRAASAQYF. The chain couples TRBV19 to TRBJ2-5; TRBD2 might be the D (5 bases). V lost 4 bases and J 9 bases, leaving 15 bases between the germline ends. Germline CDR1 is LNHDA and CDR2 is SQIVND (reference sequence). The CDR3 contains 13 residues.

The chain joins TRBV27 to TRBJ2-7, with a tentative D call TRBD1 (5 bases). Germline V CDR1 and CDR2: MNHEY, SMNVEV (reference sequence). CDR3 length: 13 residues. V was cut by 3 bases and J by 2 bases, with 8 bases left in between. In DNA, the CDR3 is TGTGCCAGCAGTTTTGACAGAACCTACGAGCAGTACTTC. Its translation: CASSFDRTYEQYF.

The genes are TRBV5-1 and TRBJ2-7, with 9 bases aligning to TRBD1. Germline loops: CDR1 SGHRS, CDR2 YFSETQ. CDR3 size: 15 residues. V shed 2 bases and J 3 bases; nucleotides not matched to a gene: 6. The CDR3 region has the DNA TGCGCCAGCAGCTTACGACAGGGGGACTTCTACGAGCAGTACTTC. Its translation: CASSLRQGDFYEQYF.

The chain links TRBV6-5 to TRBJ2-7; no firm D call. CDR1 and CDR2 from the germline V gene are MNHEY and SVGAGI. The CDR3 is 16 residues long. Trimming left V 4 bases short and J 2 bases short, with 18 bases between. The CDR3 protein is CASSSSRSGRPYEQYF. In nucleotides, the CDR3 is TGTGCCAGCAGTTCTAGTCGATCGGGTAGGCCCTACGAGCAGTACTTC.

The chain has TRBV27 and TRBJ1-1, with TRBD1 matching over 10 bases. Germline-derived CDR1 and CDR2 are MNHEY and SMNVEV (reference sequence). The ends lost 6 bases at V and 4 bases at J; junction bases unmatched: 8. The CDR3 consists of 15 residues. The CDR3: CASSRRTGGSTEAFF. The CDR3 DNA is TGTGCCAGCAGCCGGAGGACAGGGGGGTCCACTGAAGCTTTCTTT.

This chain uses TRBV27 with TRBJ1-2; 8 nucleotides agree with TRBD1. The V gene end was trimmed by 6 bases and the J gene end by 2 bases; junction bases not matched to a gene: 17. The CDR3 totals 18 residues. Germline V gene lookup returns CDR1 MNHEY and CDR2 SMNVEV (reference sequence). The CDR3: CASRPLVPGGRVNYGYTF. The CDR3 coding sequence is TGTGCCAGCAGGCCCCTTGTGCCAGGGGGCCGGGTAAACTATGGCTACACCTTC.

This clone was recorded once. This chain joins TRBV20-1 and TRBJ2-5, with 10 bases that match TRBD2. V trimming: 3 bases; J trimming: 0 bases; junction bases outside the gene matches: 28. This CDR3 region has 23 residues. CDR1 DFQATT and CDR2 SNEGSKA come from the germline V gene (reference sequence). CDR3 sequence (DNA): TGCAGTGCTAGTGGGCTGGGTACTAGGAGCGGGAGGGTCCTGACGGGTTACCAAGAGACCCAGTACTTC. Residues: CSASGLGTRSGRVLTGYQETQYF.

The chain joins TRBV19 to TRBJ2-2; D is perhaps TRBD2 (6 bases). CDR1 and CDR2 (germline): LNHDA, SQIVND (reference sequence). This CDR3 has 15 amino acids. The germline V and J ends were trimmed by 7 bases and 2 bases, with 14 bases remaining between them. CDR3 sequence reads: CASTQRALNTGELFF. CDR3 DNA: TGTGCCAGTACGCAGCGGGCCTTAAACACCGGGGAGCTGTTTTTT. Filled out from reference TRBV19 and TRBJ2-2, the complete variable domain reads DGGITQSPKYLFRKEGQNVTLSCEQNLNHDAMYWYRQDPGQGLRLIYYSQIVNDFQKGDIAEGYSVSREKKESFPLTVTSAQKNPTAFYLCASTQRALNTGELFFGEGSRLTVL.

The chain carries TRBV6-2 or TRBV6-3 and TRBJ2-7; unclear D gene. The length of the CDR3 is 12 residues. V shed 0 bases and J shed 6 bases, with 6 bases lying between them. Germline V gene sequence: CDR1 MNHEY, CDR2 SVGEGT. CDR3 DNA: TGTGCCAGCAGTTACTCACGGGCCGAGCAGTACTTC. Translated: CASSYSRAEQYF.

The genes are TRBV9 and TRBJ2-7; no firm D call. Germline assignment: CDR1 SGDLS and CDR2 YYNGEE. The CDR3 is 11 amino acids. V lost 7 bases and J lost 0, with 5 bases in between. The CDR3 nucleotides read TGTGCCAGCGGCGACTCCTACGAGCAGTACTTC. This translates into CASGDSYEQYF.

The chain links TRBV30 to TRBJ1-6, with a tentative D call TRBD1 (5 bases). V was pared by 0 bases and J by 10 bases, with 13 bases between. CDR1 and CDR2 from the germline V gene are GTSNPN and SVGIG (reference sequence). The CDR3 is made up of 14 amino acids. The CDR3 region has the DNA TGTGCCTGGAGTGTACGTCAGGGAGGGTCACCCCTCCACTTT. Translation: CAWSVRQGGSPLHF.

The rearrangement links TRBV12-5 to TRBJ2-2, with TRBD2 identical over 8 bases. Germline CDR1 is LGHNT and CDR2 is FRNRAP. The CDR3 contains 17 residues. J lost 3 bases, V lost 7 bases, and 13 bases had no gene match. CDR3 amino acids: CASASHRTSSYTGELFF. CDR3 nucleotide sequence: TGTGCTAGTGCTTCCCACAGGACTAGCAGTTACACCGGGGAGCTGTTTTTT.